Each of the 21 T cell receptor beta chains below was sequenced from the same sample in a study of T-cell reconstitution after alpha-beta-depleted transplantation in children. TCRbeta library preparation incorporated unique molecular identifiers. From the PCR reads, TCRdb called clonotypes with MiXCR, one entry per CDR3 protein. Of some 76,000 distinct CDR3 sequences detected, about a tenth appear once; the ten largest clones hold over 10%. This sample comprised PBMCs, obtained before TCRalphabeta/CD19-depleted stem cell transplant. The receptors were sampled from a boy between 5 and 17 years old with acute myeloid leukemia, due to receive a stem cell transplant.

At least ten counts were recorded for this clonotype. The junction does not match germline at one end; this may be a read error. The chain couples TRBV7-7 to TRBJ2-2; no definite D call. Germline loops: CDR1 SSHAT, CDR2 FNYEAQ (reference sequence). The CDR3 loop spans 13 amino acids. CDR3 region: CASSPVDTGELFF. As DNA, the CDR3 is TGTGCTAGCAGCCCGGTTGACACCGGGGAGCTGTTTTTT.

This clonotype was recorded a few times. V is TRBV5-1 and J is TRBJ1-1; D is undetermined. CDR1 SGHRS and CDR2 YFSETQ come from the germline V gene. The CDR3 extends over 15 amino acids. V was clipped by 3 bases and J by 1 base, with 13 bases between them. CDR3 DNA: TGCGCCAGCAGCTCCGCCCTCGGGGAGAACACTGAAGCTTTCTTT. This encodes CASSSALGENTEAFF.

This clonotype was recorded at least ten times. This chain joins TRBV4-1 and TRBJ1-2, with TRBD1 identical over 8 bases. V gave up 4 bases and J gave up 5 bases; unmatched junction bases: 6. The CDR3 contains 14 residues. CDR1 is MGHRA and CDR2 is YSYEKL in the germline V gene. The CDR3 loop reads CASSPRQGTYGYTF. Written as DNA, the CDR3 is TGCGCCAGCAGCCCTAGACAGGGGACGTATGGCTACACCTTC.

This clonotype was counted a few times. V usage is TRBV15 and J usage is TRBJ2-5, with D unclear. V was clipped by 5 bases and J by 5 bases, with 12 bases between them. The CDR3 has 13 residues. The germline gives CDR1 LNHNV, CDR2 YYDKDF (reference sequence). The CDR3 nucleotides are TGTGCCACCAGCCCTCGCTCCTCGGAGACCCAGTACTTC. Amino acid sequence: CATSPRSSETQYF.

CDR3 region: CASSPAMETQYF. The CDR3 DNA reads as TGTGCCAGCAGCCCAGCCATGGAGACCCAGTACTTC. J is TRBJ2-5 and V is TRBV7-6; D is undetermined. CDR1 is SGHVS, CDR2 FNYEAQ, per germline. CDR3 length: 12 residues. Trimming took off 5 bases at V and 5 bases at J, with 9 bases between the two ends.

This clonotype was counted many times. The rearrangement uses TRBV6-5 and TRBJ1-5; 8 nucleotides align to TRBD1. Germline V CDR1 and CDR2: MNHEY, SVGAGI. The CDR3 is 14 amino acids. Germline trimming cut 6 bases from V and 4 bases from J; bases unmatched to any gene: 5. The CDR3 region is CASSRNRGNQPQHF. The CDR3 DNA reads TGTGCCAGCAGCCGCAACAGGGGGAATCAGCCCCAGCATTTT.

This clonotype occurred many times. The chain has TRBV4-3 and TRBJ2-2; D not certain. The germline CDR1 and CDR2 sequences are LGHNA and YSLEER. Between the trimmed V and J ends, which lost 4 bases and 1 base, there was a span of 7 bases. The CDR3 is made up of 14 amino acids. This CDR3 reads CASSRYRNTGELFF. Here the CDR3 DNA reads TGCGCCAGCAGCCGTTACAGGAACACCGGGGAGCTGTTTTTT.

This clonotype was seen ten or more times. The chain uses TRBV29-1 and TRBJ1-5; TRBD1 might be the D (6 bases). CDR3 length equals 14 residues. The germline CDR1 and CDR2 sequences are SQVTM and ANQGSEA. V gave up 7 bases and J gave up 9 bases, with 22 bases separating them. For the CDR3, the DNA is TGCAGCGCCACGGGGGGAGGGGGATCATCGCCCCAGCATTTT. Translation gives CSATGGGGSSPQHF.

This clonotype showed up many times. V usage is TRBV5-5 and J usage is TRBJ2-1, with D possibly matching TRBD2 (5 bases). The germline V gene has CDR1 SGHKS and CDR2 YYEKEE (reference sequence). Trimming stripped 2 bases from V and 5 bases from J, with 11 bases between. There are 14 residues in the CDR3. The CDR3 DNA reads TGTGCCAGCAGCTTCCGAACAGCGGACAATGAGCAGTTCTTC. Translating it yields CASSFRTADNEQFF.

This clonotype showed up many times. The chain combines TRBV5-6 with TRBJ2-7, with D unresolved. Trimming cost V 0 bases and J 4 bases, with 14 bases left between them. This CDR3 has 15 residues. The germline CDR1 and CDR2 sequences are SGHDT and YYEEEE. CDR3: CASSLARLPLYEQYV. CDR3 coding DNA: TGTGCCAGCAGCTTGGCGAGGCTTCCCCTTTACGAGCAGTACGTC.

At least ten counts were recorded for this clonotype. V usage is TRBV7-9 and J usage is TRBJ2-7, with D perhaps matching TRBD2 (6 bases). The germline V and J ends were trimmed by 4 bases and 3 bases, with 13 bases remaining between them. This CDR3 comprises 14 residues. From germline, CDR1 is SEHNR and CDR2 FQNEAQ (reference sequence). CDR3 DNA: TGTGCCAGCAGCTCCGAGCGGGTCTACTACGAGCAGTACTTC. Protein product: CASSSERVYYEQYF. Full variable domain (rest looked up from reference TRBV7-9 and TRBJ2-7): DTGVSQNPRHKITKRGQNVTFRCDPISEHNRLYWYRQTLGQGPEFLTYFQNEAQLEKSRLLSDRFSAERPKGSFSTLEIQRTEQGDSAMYLCASSSERVYYEQYFGPGTRLTVT.

This clonotype occurred many times. The chain links TRBV5-1 to TRBJ2-2; unclear D gene. The CDR3 runs 15 residues. The germline V and J ends were trimmed by 0 bases and 8 bases, with 14 bases remaining between them. Germline CDR1 SGHRS, CDR2 YFSETQ. CDR3 residues: CASSLANVLTGELFF. CDR3 DNA: TGCGCCAGCAGCTTGGCAAATGTCCTAACAGGGGAGCTGTTTTTT.

This clonotype was observed at least ten times. J is TRBJ2-3 and V is TRBV4-3; 8 bases match TRBD1. Trimming took 2 bases from V and 2 from J; bases not matched to a gene: 6. CDR1 and CDR2 (germline): LGHNA, YSLEER. This CDR3 region has 16 residues. CDR3: CASSQSGTGDTDTQYF. CDR3 sequence (DNA): TGCGCCAGCAGCCAATCCGGGACAGGCGACACAGATACGCAGTATTTT.

This clonotype was recorded at least ten times. The rearrangement joins TRBV11-2 to TRBJ1-6; no clear D. The CDR3 extends over 16 amino acids. Trimming pared 2 bases from V and 7 bases from J, leaving 15 bases between. Germline V gene data show CDR1 as SGHAT and CDR2 as FQNNGV. This CDR3 is CASSLLRLGWNSPLHF. Written as DNA, the CDR3 is TGTGCCAGCAGCTTACTGAGGTTGGGTTGGAATTCACCCCTCCACTTT.

The CDR3 is CSARDRVGETQYF. In DNA, the CDR3 is TGCAGTGCTAGAGATCGGGTGGGAGAGACCCAGTACTTC. J is TRBJ2-5 and V is TRBV20-1; D is undetermined. The CDR3 spans 13 residues. Germline lookup yields CDR1 DFQATT and CDR2 SNEGSKA (reference sequence). The ends were cut back, 0 bases at V and 4 bases at J, with 9 bases in the middle.

This clonotype has a count of ten or more. The rearrangement links TRBV27 to TRBJ2-3; TRBD2 aligns across 8 bases. Losses at the gene ends were 5 bases for V and 1 base for J; bases not matched to a gene: 8. Germline V gene sequence: CDR1 MNHEY, CDR2 SMNVEV (reference sequence). The CDR3 runs 16 residues. CDR3 sequence reads: CASSTIAGTGTDTQYF. The CDR3 nucleotides are TGTGCCAGCAGTACCATAGCGGGAACGGGCACAGATACGCAGTATTTT.

Note on this clonotype: This may come from a read error, since a much larger clone is one base off. The chain employs TRBV7-2 and TRBJ2-1, with D hard to call. V lost 2 bases and J lost 7, with 9 bases in between. This CDR3 comprises 13 residues. Germline CDR1 reads SGHTA; CDR2 reads FQGNSA. The CDR3 coding sequence is TGTGCCAGCAGCTTAAAACAAAGGAATGAGCAGTTCTTC. This translates into CASSLKQRNEQFF.

In its sample, this clonotype was seen many times. The gene calls are TRBV20-1 and TRBJ2-7; 9 nucleotides align to TRBD2. Trimming took 0 bases from V and 4 from J; bases not matched to a gene: 4. CDR1 DFQATT and CDR2 SNEGSKA come from the germline V gene (reference sequence). The CDR3 runs to 14 residues. The CDR3 loop is CSARDSGRKYEQYF. CDR3 nucleotide sequence: TGCAGTGCTAGAGATAGCGGGAGAAAGTACGAGCAGTACTTC.

A note on this clonotype: This may be a read error, as it is one base from a much larger clone. The genes are TRBV7-2 and TRBJ2-7, with D perhaps given as TRBD1 or TRBD2 (5 bases each). This CDR3 has 13 residues. The germline CDR1 and CDR2 sequences are SGHTA and FQGNSA. Between the trimmed V and J ends, which lost 11 bases and 0 bases, there was a span of 14 bases. CDR3 amino acids: CAGRGGASYEQYF. Written as DNA, the CDR3 is TGTGCCGGCCGGGGTGGGGCCTCCTACGAGCAGTACTTC.

This clonotype was found many times. This chain joins TRBV3-1 and TRBJ2-7; TRBD1 might be the D (6 bases). The CDR3 is 13 amino acids. Germline CDR1 is LGHDT and CDR2 is YNNKEL (reference sequence). The V end was cut by 4 bases, the J end by 6 bases, with 13 bases between. The CDR3 here is CASSRDILGEQYF. CDR3 DNA: TGTGCCAGCAGCCGGGACATCCTCGGCGAGCAGTACTTC.

Ten or more counts support this clonotype. The V and J genes are TRBV7-2 and TRBJ2-7; 9 bases are a match to TRBD2. The CDR3 has 16 amino acids. CDR1 SGHTA and CDR2 FQGNSA come from the germline V gene. Unmatched junction bases numbered 6, after V lost 2 bases and J lost 1 base. In nucleotides, the CDR3 is TGTGCCAGCAGCTTACTGGCGGGAGGGTTGTCCTACGAGCAGTACTTC. Its protein product is CASSLLAGGLSYEQYF.